This paragraph covers one TCR beta chain sequence. The sample originates from a study of control samples from healthy donors and cancer patients. Measured with immunoSEQ multiplex PCR; TCRdb has only the in-frame clones, and not every one. The table records about 160,000 clones, around 94% of them present only once. This CDR3 is 15 amino acids long. Germline V gives CDR1 MNHNS, CDR2 SASEGT. V was trimmed by 3 bases and J by 9 bases, leaving 20 bases between them. Sample: PBMCs. The sequence derives from a man in his sixties with colorectal cancer. This chain uses TRBV6-1 with TRBJ1-1; D remains ambiguous. CDR3 sequence: CASSDLGREHPKAFF. Here the CDR3 DNA reads TGTGCCAGCAGTGATTTAGGCAGAGAGCACCCAAAAGCTTTCTTT.